The rows below give T cell receptor beta chains drawn from one sample of a study of graft-versus-host responses after intestinal transplantation. Measured with immunoSEQ multiplex PCR; TCRdb has only the in-frame clones, and not every one. Of roughly 80,000 clones in the sample, roughly 84% were seen once. The antigens for these receptors are not known. The sequencing used unstimulated CD8+ T cells sorted from spleen or lymph node cells, collected before transplant. These receptors originate from a human donor who was the organ donor for an intestinal transplant. Both conserved end residues are part of each CDR3. A D gene is named only where the DNA matches it firmly. For some rows the clone size is stated as once, few or many, or as a class when expanded; others skip it.

>.|TRBD1|TRBJ2-5|TRBV6-4
CASLKQGQETQYF
TGTGCCAGCTTGAAACAGGGGCAAGAGACCCAGTACTTC
>once|.|TRBJ2-2|TRBV5-5
CASSRDRFGELFF
TGTGCCAGCAGCCGGGACCGCTTCGGGGAGCTGTTTTTT
>.|TRBD1|TRBJ1-6|TRBV28
CASSPQGQISYNSPLHF
TGTGCCAGCAGCCCTCAGGGACAGATATCTTATAATTCACCCCTCCACTTT
>.|.|TRBJ1-2|TRBV29-1
CSVEDGTSYGYTF
TGCAGCGTTGAAGATGGGACATCCTATGGCTACACCTTC
>few|.|TRBJ2-7|TRBV5-6
CASRPRGILYEQYF
TGTGCCAGCAGACCCCGAGGAATCCTATACGAGCAGTACTTC
>.|TRBD2|TRBJ2-3|TRBV15
CATSRVRGWLAGYDAQGTDTQYF
TGTGCCACCAGCAGGGTACGGGGGTGGCTAGCGGGGTATGACGCTCAGGGGACAGATACGCAGTATTTT
>.|.|TRBJ1-3|TRBV4-2
CASSPRGERGNTIYF
TGTGCCAGCAGCCCTCGGGGCGAACGTGGAAACACCATATATTTT
>.|.|TRBJ1-1|TRBV14
CASSQLSTNTEAFF
TGTGCCAGCAGCCAGCTAAGTACGAACACTGAAGCTTTCTTT
>.|TRBD2|TRBJ2-5|TRBV6-1
CASSAIAGGPETQYF
TGTGCCAGCAGTGCAATAGCGGGGGGGCCAGAGACCCAGTACTTC
>.|.|TRBJ1-2|TRBV7-9
CASSLAVSDSHLYGYTF
TGTGCCAGCAGCTTAGCGGTGTCTGACAGTCATCTCTATGGCTACACCTTC
>.|.|TRBJ2-7|TRBV5-6
CASSFGGVDRYEQYF
TGTGCCAGCAGCTTTGGAGGGGTTGATCGGTACGAGCAGTACTTC
>.|.|TRBJ2-1|TRBV13
CASSLTADEQFF
TGTGCCAGCAGCTTAACGGCGGATGAGCAGTTCTTC
>.|.|TRBJ2-7|TRBV27
CASSTAGSYEQYF
TGTGCCAGCAGTACCGCGGGCTCCTACGAGCAGTACTTC
>.|.|TRBJ2-7|TRBV30
CAWSDRVEEQYF
TGTGCCTGGAGTGATAGGGTGGAAGAGCAGTACTTC
>.|.|TRBJ1-2|TRBV10-1
CASSEKPQLGYGYTF
TGCGCCAGCAGTGAGAAGCCCCAGCTCGGCTATGGCTACACCTTC
>.|TRBD1|TRBJ2-3|TRBV7-3
CASSSQGQYTRTDTQYF
TGTGCCAGCAGCTCGCAGGGACAGTACACTCGCACAGATACGCAGTATTTT
>few|TRBD2|TRBJ2-2|TRBV9
CASTSLVGNSGGLYTGELFF
TGTGCCAGCACCTCCCTTGTAGGAAATAGCGGGGGGCTCTACACCGGGGAGCTGTTTTTT
>.|TRBD1|TRBJ2-1|TRBV2
CARKDRGSYNEQFF
TGTGCCAGGAAGGACAGGGGTTCCTACAATGAGCAGTTCTTC
>.|TRBD1|TRBJ1-4|TRBV25-1
CASSVGQGDEKLFF
TGTGCCAGCAGTGTGGGACAGGGAGATGAAAAACTGTTTTTT
>.|.|TRBJ1-1|TRBV6-1
CASSERSGNYEAFF
TGTGCCAGCAGTGAAAGGAGCGGTAATTATGAAGCTTTCTTT
>.|.|TRBJ1-2|TRBV11-2
CASSRTGSYGYTF
TGTGCCAGCAGCCGAACAGGGTCCTATGGCTACACCTTC
>.|.|TRBJ2-7|TRBV28
CASSFTYEQYF
TGTGCCAGCAGTTTCACCTACGAGCAGTACTTC
>once|.|TRBJ1-5|TRBV5-1
CASSLGGTSHGSNQPQHF
TGCGCCAGCAGCTTGGGGGGGACTTCCCACGGCAGCAATCAGCCCCAGCATTTT
>once|TRBD1|TRBJ2-1|TRBV5-1
CASSPWDRGIYNEQFF
TGCGCCAGCAGCCCTTGGGACAGGGGGATATACAATGAGCAGTTCTTC
>.|TRBD1|TRBJ2-7|TRBV6-5
CASSVGTGTYEQYF
TGTGCCAGCAGTGTTGGGACAGGGACCTACGAGCAGTACTTC
>.|.|TRBJ1-1|TRBV19
CASMGTEAFF
TGTGCCAGTATGGGCACTGAAGCTTTCTTT
>.|.|TRBJ2-7|TRBV5-8
CASAFAAGGYEQYF
TGTGCCAGCGCCTTCGCAGCCGGGGGTTACGAGCAGTACTTC
>.|.|TRBJ1-6|TRBV4-2
CASSRTRGYNSPLHF
TGTGCCAGCAGCAGGACAAGGGGATATAATTCACCCCTCCACTTT
>.|.|TRBJ2-1|TRBV23-1
CASSQFSAGNEQFF
TGCGCCAGCAGTCAATTTAGCGCTGGCAATGAGCAGTTCTTC
>many|.|TRBJ2-2|TRBV28
CASRVPGLTGELFF
TGTGCCAGCAGAGTTCCGGGCCTCACCGGGGAGCTGTTTTTT
>.|.|TRBJ2-7|TRBV6-1
CASSEILGLSYEQYF
TGTGCCAGCAGTGAAATTCTGGGATTATCGTACGAGCAGTACTTC
>.|.|TRBJ2-3|TRBV9
CASSLRGADTQYF
TGTGCCAGCAGCCTGCGGGGAGCAGATACGCAGTATTTT
>.|.|TRBJ1-4|TRBV19
CASSILASANEKLFF
TGTGCCAGTAGTATATTGGCCTCGGCTAATGAAAAACTGTTTTTT
>.|.|TRBJ2-1|TRBV6-6
CASSYVGDSYNEQFF
TGTGCCAGCAGTTACGTCGGGGATTCCTACAATGAGCAGTTCTTC
>.|.|TRBJ1-2|TRBV9
CASSADSPWFGGYTF
TGTGCCAGCAGCGCCGACAGTCCTTGGTTCGGAGGCTACACCTTC
>.|TRBD1|TRBJ1-2|TRBV5-1
CASSLRGTVFSGYTF
TGCGCCAGCAGTTTGAGAGGGACAGTCTTTTCTGGCTACACCTTC
>.|TRBD1|TRBJ1-4|TRBV28
CASSFKYRGREKLFF
TGTGCCAGCAGTTTCAAATACAGGGGGCGAGAAAAACTGTTTTTT
>.|TRBD2|TRBJ2-5|TRBV7-9
CASSLTSGGEEETQYF
TGTGCCAGCAGCTTAACTAGCGGGGGGGAGGAAGAGACCCAGTACTTC
>.|.|TRBJ1-2|TRBV7-8
CASTGGVLLATNYGYTF
TGTGCCAGCACGGGAGGGGTTTTGTTAGCTACTAACTATGGCTACACCTTC
>.|TRBD1|TRBJ1-5|TRBV28
CASSLDRAYNQPQHF
TGTGCCAGCAGCTTGGACAGGGCCTATAATCAGCCCCAGCATTTT
>.|.|TRBJ2-3|TRBV6-1
CASSEDGGSTDTQYF
TGTGCCAGCAGTGAAGACGGAGGTAGCACAGATACGCAGTATTTT
>.|.|TRBJ1-4|TRBV27
CASSLSFSPSEKLFF
TGTGCCAGCAGTTTATCGTTCTCCCCTAGTGAAAAACTGTTTTTT
>.|.|TRBJ1-1|TRBV7-2
CASSLVGGNTEAFF
TGTGCCAGCAGCTTGGTAGGGGGGAACACTGAAGCTTTCTTT
>.|TRBD1|TRBJ1-6|TRBV23-1
CASRTGTENSPLHF
TGCGCCAGCCGCACCGGGACAGAGAATTCACCCCTCCACTTT
>.|TRBD2|TRBJ2-1|TRBV30
CAWSVGSGSSYNEQFF
TGTGCCTGGAGTGTTGGCAGCGGGAGCTCCTACAATGAGCAGTTCTTC
>.|.|TRBJ2-2|TRBV7-6
CASSLEVDPGELFF
TGTGCCAGCAGCTTAGAGGTCGACCCCGGGGAGCTGTTTTTT
>.|TRBD1|TRBJ2-2|TRBV5-6
CASSSAPTGNAGELFF
TGTGCCAGCAGCTCCGCCCCGACAGGGAACGCCGGGGAGCTGTTTTTT
>.|.|TRBJ2-5|TRBV7-6
CASTPLQTGQETQYF
TGTGCCAGCACCCCGCTCCAGACAGGCCAAGAGACCCAGTACTTC
>.|.|TRBJ1-1|TRBV6-1
CASSEEPPIIGEAFF
TGTGCCAGCAGTGAAGAGCCCCCAATTATTGGTGAAGCTTTCTTT
>.|.|TRBJ1-2|TRBV15
CATSRPQGNYGYTF
TGTGCCACCAGCAGACCCCAGGGGAACTATGGCTACACCTTC